One sample yielded the 24 T cell receptor beta chains listed below, sequenced in a study of blood T cell repertoires in COVID-19. Sequencing was performed with immunoSEQ multiplex PCR; in TCRdb, only in-frame clones are kept and a portion is missing. Of some 300,000 clones in the sample, approximately 90% were seen once. Sequencing was carried out using peripheral blood. These receptors were obtained from a woman between 50 and 59 years old with COVID-19, enrolled during active disease.

The V and J genes are TRBV30 and TRBJ1-2; tentatively, D is TRBD1 (6 bases). Germline CDR1 is GTSNPN and CDR2 is SVGIG (reference sequence). Trimming took 8 bases from V and 4 from J, leaving 17 bases between them. This CDR3 has 13 amino acids. The CDR3 is CAHNTGKGYGYTF. The DNA of the CDR3 is TGTGCCCACAACACAGGGAAGGGCTATGGCTACACCTTC.

A remark on this clone: This sequence is one base from a far larger clone and is likely a read error. The chain uses TRBV11-1 and TRBJ2-1; 7 bases align to TRBD2. Germline assignment: CDR1 SGHAT and CDR2 FQDESV (reference sequence). J was trimmed by 7 bases and V by 5 bases; bases with no gene match: 8. This CDR3 contains 14 residues. In nucleotides, the CDR3 is TGTGCCAGCAGCGTTGGGGGGGGGTCAAATGAGCAGTTCTTC. The encoded protein is CASSVGGGSNEQFF.

The chain combines TRBV29-1 with TRBJ2-7, with 9 bases aligning to TRBD1. V shed 3 bases and J 6 bases; nucleotides not matched to a gene: 3. Germline loops: CDR1 SQVTM, CDR2 ANQGSEA. CDR3 length equals 12 residues. The CDR3 DNA follows: TGCAGCGTTGAGGGACAGGGAGGCGAGCAGTACTTC. Translating gives CSVEGQGGEQYF.

This clone was recorded a few times. V usage is TRBV7-2 and J usage is TRBJ2-5; 8 nucleotides match TRBD2. This CDR3 is 17 amino acids long. Germline-derived CDR1 and CDR2 are SGHTA and FQGNSA. The V and J ends lost 0 bases and 5 bases, in that order; junction bases with no gene match: 11. The CDR3 bases are TGTGCCAGCAGCTTAGCAGGGGCGGGAGGCACTATGGAGACCCAGTACTTC. Protein: CASSLAGAGGTMETQYF.

The V and J genes are TRBV5-1 and TRBJ2-3; 7 positions match TRBD1. The CDR3 spans 14 residues. The ends lost 4 bases at V and 4 bases at J; junction bases unmatched: 6. Germline V CDR1 and CDR2: SGHRS, YFSETQ. The CDR3 sequence is CASSPGQVADTQYF. DNA of the CDR3: TGCGCCAGCAGCCCCGGACAGGTCGCAGATACGCAGTATTTT. The entire variable domain, with the rest obtained from reference TRBV5-1 and TRBJ2-3, is as follows: KAGVTQTPRYLIKTRGQQVTLSCSPISGHRSVSWYQQTPGQGLQFLFEYFSETQRNKGNFPGRFSGRQFSNSRSEMNVSTLELGDSALYLCASSPGQVADTQYFGPGTRLTVL.

This chain links TRBV4-1 with TRBJ2-5; the match to TRBD1 covers 10 bases. Germline CDR1 is MGHRA and CDR2 is YSYEKL. The CDR3 has 14 amino acids. With 4 bases clipped from V and 3 bases from J, the junction kept 2 bases outside the gene matches. The CDR3 region is CASSRGTGEETQYF. CDR3 sequence (DNA): TGCGCCAGCAGCCGTGGGACAGGGGAAGAGACCCAGTACTTC.

This chain joins TRBV3-1 (or the pseudogene TRBV3-2) and TRBJ2-4, with a weak D call TRBD1 (5 bases). Trimming stripped 3 bases from V and 0 bases from J, with 9 bases between. CDR3 length: 15 amino acids. Germline-derived CDR1 and CDR2 are LGHDT and YNNKEL (reference sequence). CDR3 region: CASSHQGLAKNIQYF. DNA of the CDR3: TGTGCCAGCAGCCATCAGGGCCTAGCCAAAAACATTCAGTACTTC.

The gene calls are TRBV5-1 and TRBJ1-1; 11 bases map to TRBD1. Per germline, CDR1 SGHRS and CDR2 YFSETQ. With V trimmed by 3 bases and J by 5 bases, 6 bases remained unmatched. This CDR3 spans 15 amino acids. The CDR3: CASSSGQGALTEAFF. The CDR3 coding sequence is TGCGCCAGCAGCTCCGGACAGGGGGCTTTGACTGAAGCTTTCTTT.

CDR3 residues: CASSVGGPKQETQYF. In DNA, the CDR3 is TGTGCCAGCAGCGTAGGGGGGCCGAAACAAGAGACCCAGTACTTC. This chain joins TRBV9 and TRBJ2-5, with TRBD1 as a possible D gene (6 bases). This CDR3 spans 15 amino acids. The V end lost 0 bases, the J end lost 2 bases, and 11 bases lay between the germline ends. Germline V gene data show CDR1 as SGDLS and CDR2 as YYNGEE. Using reference TRBV9 and TRBJ2-5 for the parts outside the CDR3, the full variable domain is DSGVTQTPKHLITATGQRVTLRCSPRSGDLSVYWYQQSLDQGLQFLIQYYNGEERAKGNILERFSAQQFPDLHSELNLSSLELGDSALYFCASSVGGPKQETQYFGPGTRLLVL.

The J gene is TRBJ1-2, the V gene TRBV7-3, with a possible D match to TRBD1 (5 bases). V lost 4 bases to trimming and J lost 7 bases, with 10 bases between them. This CDR3 has 12 residues. The germline gives CDR1 SGHTA, CDR2 FQGTGA. CDR3: CASSSQGAGYTF. CDR3 sequence (DNA): TGTGCCAGCAGCTCTCAGGGTGCTGGCTACACCTTC.

This rearrangement joins TRBV30 to TRBJ1-5, with 7 bases that match TRBD1. The V and J ends lost 2 bases and 3 bases, in that order; junction bases with no gene match: 4. There are 14 residues in the CDR3. The V gene's germline CDR1 is GTSNPN and CDR2 SVGIG (reference sequence). CDR3 residues: CAWSQTGDNQPQHF. The CDR3 DNA sequence: TGTGCCTGGAGTCAAACAGGGGACAATCAGCCCCAGCATTTT.

V is TRBV5-8 and J is TRBJ2-7; 7 bases match TRBD2. TRBJ2-1 matches the DNA end more closely, so the J call is doubtful. The germline CDR1 and CDR2 sequences are SGHTS and YDEGEE. The CDR3 has 15 amino acids. In DNA form, the CDR3 reads TGTGCCAGCAGGAAAAGGACTAGCTCCTACAATGAGCAGTTCTTC. Protein: CASRKRTSSYNEQFF.

The V gene is TRBV12-5, the J gene TRBJ1-2; D is perhaps TRBD1 (5 bases). Germline values: CDR1 LGHNT, CDR2 FRNRAP. This CDR3 region has 16 residues. Trimming took off 0 bases at V and 6 bases at J, with 17 bases between the two ends. DNA of the CDR3: TGTGCTAGTGGTTTGGTCATCCCGGCAGGGATGGATGGCTACACCTTC. This codes for CASGLVIPAGMDGYTF.

The J gene is TRBJ2-3, the V gene TRBV29-1; D possibly corresponds to TRBD1 (6 bases). This CDR3 is 13 amino acids long. V shed 5 bases and J shed 2 bases, with 11 bases lying between them. Germline lookup yields CDR1 SQVTM and CDR2 ANQGSEA. The CDR3 nucleotides are TGCAGCGTTCGTGGACAGAACACAGATACGCAGTATTTT. Amino acids: CSVRGQNTDTQYF.

The CDR3 is CSARGERSYTF. The CDR3 nucleotides read TGCAGTGCCAGGGGGGAAAGAAGCTACACCTTC. The chain couples TRBV20-1 to TRBJ1-2, with 7 bases aligning to TRBD1. Losses at the gene ends were 6 bases for V and 9 bases for J; bases not matched to a gene: 7. The V gene's germline CDR1 is DFQATT and CDR2 SNEGSKA (reference sequence). CDR3 size: 11 residues.

This sequence joins TRBV5-6 and TRBJ2-7; TRBD1 might be the D (6 bases). The V end lost 0 bases, the J end lost 1 base, and 14 bases lay between the germline ends. The CDR3 totals 16 residues. Germline CDR1 reads SGHDT; CDR2 reads YYEEEE. CDR3 nucleotides: TGTGCCAGCAGCTTGGCTGGGGGCCCACTATCCTACGAGCAGTACTTC. Its translation: CASSLAGGPLSYEQYF.

This clone is a singleton in its sample. This chain uses TRBV3-1 (or the pseudogene TRBV3-2) with TRBJ1-1; perhaps TRBD1 as D (6 bases). The germline gives CDR1 LGHDT, CDR2 YNNKEL (reference sequence). Between the trimmed V and J ends, which lost 4 bases and 3 bases, there was a span of 15 bases. This CDR3 has 15 residues. The DNA of the CDR3 is TGTGCCAGCAGCCCCGTTGGCAGGGGATACACTGAAGCTTTCTTT. This codes for CASSPVGRGYTEAFF.

The genes are TRBV15 and TRBJ2-2; TRBD2 might be the D (6 bases). This CDR3 has 16 residues. V was pared by 3 bases and J by 1 base, with 12 bases between. Germline CDR1 LNHNV, CDR2 YYDKDF (reference sequence). For the CDR3, the DNA is TGTGCCACCAGCAGCCTAGCGCGAAGGAACACCGGGGAGCTGTTTTTT. The encoded protein is CATSSLARRNTGELFF.

The chain combines TRBV10-2 with TRBJ2-7, with TRBD1 matching over 9 bases. The length of the CDR3 is 14 residues. Unmatched junction bases numbered 6, after V lost 6 bases and J lost 3 bases. Per the germline V gene, CDR1 is WSHSY and CDR2 is SAAADI. In DNA, the CDR3 is TGCGCCAGCAGATCGGACAGGGGCTACTACGAGCAGTACTTC. It specifies CASRSDRGYYEQYF.

This clone was observed a single time. The genes are TRBV19 and TRBJ1-2; D remains unclear. V was shortened by 3 bases and J by 5 bases, with 13 bases between the two germline ends. Looked up from germline, CDR1 is LNHDA and CDR2 is SQIVND (reference sequence). CDR3 length: 14 amino acids. CDR3 sequence: CASSMDGEWYGYTF. The DNA of the CDR3 is TGTGCCAGTAGTATGGACGGGGAGTGGTATGGCTACACCTTC. The full variable domain, completed using reference TRBV19 and TRBJ1-2, is DGGITQSPKYLFRKEGQNVTLSCEQNLNHDAMYWYRQDPGQGLRLIYYSQIVNDFQKGDIAEGYSVSREKKESFPLTVTSAQKNPTAFYLCASSMDGEWYGYTFGSGTRLTVV.

V and J are TRBV7-9 and TRBJ2-3; D is undetermined. The CDR3 length is 14 residues. V was shortened by 3 bases and J by 0 bases, with 7 bases between the two germline ends. Germline-derived CDR1 and CDR2 are SEHNR and FQNEAQ (reference sequence). The CDR3 here is CASSFTSSTDTQYF. CDR3 sequence (DNA): TGTGCCAGCAGCTTCACTTCTAGCACAGATACGCAGTATTTT.

The rearrangement links TRBV3-1 (or the pseudogene TRBV3-2) to TRBJ2-5; 7 bases are a match to TRBD1. The CDR3 extends over 16 amino acids. Germline loops: CDR1 LGHDT, CDR2 YNNKEL (reference sequence). V lost 4 bases, J lost 0 bases, and 8 bases stayed unmatched. The CDR3 protein is CASSRNRDSDQETQYF. DNA of the CDR3: TGTGCCAGCAGCCGCAACCGGGACAGTGACCAAGAGACCCAGTACTTC.

The chain has TRBV29-1 and TRBJ2-3; tentative D call: TRBD2 (7 bases). The ends were cut back, 7 bases at V and 0 bases at J, with 17 bases in the middle. Per the germline V gene, CDR1 is SQVTM and CDR2 is ANQGSEA. This CDR3 is 15 amino acids long. As DNA, the CDR3 is TGCAGCGCCCGAGGGGGGAGGGCCAGCACAGATACGCAGTATTTT. As protein: CSARGGRASTDTQYF.

The V gene is TRBV6-2 or TRBV6-3, the J gene TRBJ2-1, with D perhaps matching TRBD1 (5 bases). V was trimmed by 2 bases and J by 6 bases, leaving 14 bases between them. Per the germline V gene, CDR1 is MNHEY and CDR2 is SVGEGT. This CDR3 is 15 amino acids long. The CDR3 DNA sequence: TGTGCCAGCAGTTACAGCCCCAGGGTTGGCAATGAGCAGTTCTTC. Translated, it gives CASSYSPRVGNEQFF.